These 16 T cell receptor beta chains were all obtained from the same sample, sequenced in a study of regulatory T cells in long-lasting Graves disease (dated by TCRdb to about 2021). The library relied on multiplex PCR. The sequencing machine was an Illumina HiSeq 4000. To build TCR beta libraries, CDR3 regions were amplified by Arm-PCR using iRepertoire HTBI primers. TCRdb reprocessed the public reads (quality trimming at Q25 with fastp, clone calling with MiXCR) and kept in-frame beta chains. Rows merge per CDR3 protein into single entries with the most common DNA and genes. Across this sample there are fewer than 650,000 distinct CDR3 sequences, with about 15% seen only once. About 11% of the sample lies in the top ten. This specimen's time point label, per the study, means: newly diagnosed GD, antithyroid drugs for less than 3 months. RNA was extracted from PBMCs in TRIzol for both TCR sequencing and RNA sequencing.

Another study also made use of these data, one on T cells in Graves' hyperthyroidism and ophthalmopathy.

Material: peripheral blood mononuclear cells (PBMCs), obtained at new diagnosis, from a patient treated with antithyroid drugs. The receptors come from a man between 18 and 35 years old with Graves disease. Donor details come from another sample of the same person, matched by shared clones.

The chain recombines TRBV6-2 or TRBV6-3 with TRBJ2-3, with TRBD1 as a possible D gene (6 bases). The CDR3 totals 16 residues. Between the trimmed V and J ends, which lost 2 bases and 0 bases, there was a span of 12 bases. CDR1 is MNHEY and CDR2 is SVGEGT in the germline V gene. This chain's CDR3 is CASSYSQGLSTDTQYF. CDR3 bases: TGTGCCAGCAGTTACAGTCAGGGGTTAAGCACAGATACGCAGTATTTT.

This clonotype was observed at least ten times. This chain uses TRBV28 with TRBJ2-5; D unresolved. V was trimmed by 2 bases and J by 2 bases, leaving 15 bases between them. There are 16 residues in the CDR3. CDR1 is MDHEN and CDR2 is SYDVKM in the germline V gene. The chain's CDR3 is CASSLPGLGSQETQYF. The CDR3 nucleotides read TGTGCCAGCAGTTTACCGGGCCTCGGCAGTCAAGAGACCCAGTACTTC.

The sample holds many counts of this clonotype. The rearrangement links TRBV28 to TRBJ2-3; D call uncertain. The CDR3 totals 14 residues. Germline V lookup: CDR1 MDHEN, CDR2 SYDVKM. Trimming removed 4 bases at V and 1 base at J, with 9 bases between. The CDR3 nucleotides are TGTGCCAGCAGTTCCAACCCTCGCACAGATACGCAGTATTTT. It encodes CASSSNPRTDTQYF. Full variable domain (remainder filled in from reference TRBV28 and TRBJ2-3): DVKVTQSSRYLVKRTGEKVFLECVQDMDHENMFWYRQDPGLGLRLIYFSYDVKMKEKGDIPEGYSVSREKKERFSLILESASTNQTSMYLCASSSNPRTDTQYFGPGTRLTVL.

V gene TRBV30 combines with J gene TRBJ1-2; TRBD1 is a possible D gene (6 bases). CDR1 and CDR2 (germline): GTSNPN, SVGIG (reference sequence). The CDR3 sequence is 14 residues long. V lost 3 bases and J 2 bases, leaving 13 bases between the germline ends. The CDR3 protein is CAWRALGGNYGYTF. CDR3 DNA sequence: TGTGCCTGGAGGGCTTTAGGGGGGAACTATGGCTACACCTTC.

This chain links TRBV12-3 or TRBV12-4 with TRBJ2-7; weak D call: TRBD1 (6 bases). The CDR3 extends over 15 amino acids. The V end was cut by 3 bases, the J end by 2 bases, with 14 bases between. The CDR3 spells CASSFLQGVAYEQYF. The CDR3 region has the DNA TGTGCCAGCAGTTTTCTACAGGGAGTCGCCTACGAGCAGTACTTC.

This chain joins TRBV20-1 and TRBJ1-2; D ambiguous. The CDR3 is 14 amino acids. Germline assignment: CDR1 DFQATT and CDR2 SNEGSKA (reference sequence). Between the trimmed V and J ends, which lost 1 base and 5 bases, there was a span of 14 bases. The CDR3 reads CSARVAPGGYGYTF. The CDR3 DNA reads TGCAGTGCTAGAGTGGCCCCCGGAGGGTATGGCTACACCTTC.

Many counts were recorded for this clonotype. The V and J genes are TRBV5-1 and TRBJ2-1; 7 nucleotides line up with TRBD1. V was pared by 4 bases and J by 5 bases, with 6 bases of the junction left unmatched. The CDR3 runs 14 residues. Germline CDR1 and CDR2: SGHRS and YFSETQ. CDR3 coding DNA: TGCGCCAGCAGCGTGGGACAGACCCACAATGAGCAGTTCTTC. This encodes CASSVGQTHNEQFF.

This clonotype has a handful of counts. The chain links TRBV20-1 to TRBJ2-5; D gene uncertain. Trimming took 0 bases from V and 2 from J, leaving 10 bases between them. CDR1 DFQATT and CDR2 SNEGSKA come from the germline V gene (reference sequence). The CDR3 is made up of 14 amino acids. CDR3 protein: CSARDLTTQETQYF. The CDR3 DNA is TGCAGTGCTAGAGATCTCACTACGCAAGAGACCCAGTACTTC.

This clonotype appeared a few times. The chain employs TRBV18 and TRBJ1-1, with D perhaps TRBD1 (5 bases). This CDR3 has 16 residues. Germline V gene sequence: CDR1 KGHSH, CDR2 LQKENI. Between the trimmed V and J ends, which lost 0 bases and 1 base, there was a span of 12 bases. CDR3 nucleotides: TGTGCCAGCTCACCACCCATGGGGACGGCGAACACTGAAGCTTTCTTT. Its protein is CASSPPMGTANTEAFF. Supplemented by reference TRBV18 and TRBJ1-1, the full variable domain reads NAGVMQNPRHLVRRRGQEARLRCSPMKGHSHVYWYRQLPEEGLKFMVYLQKENIIDESGMPKERFSAEFPKEGPSILRIQQVVRGDSAAYFCASSPPMGTANTEAFFGQGTRLTVV.

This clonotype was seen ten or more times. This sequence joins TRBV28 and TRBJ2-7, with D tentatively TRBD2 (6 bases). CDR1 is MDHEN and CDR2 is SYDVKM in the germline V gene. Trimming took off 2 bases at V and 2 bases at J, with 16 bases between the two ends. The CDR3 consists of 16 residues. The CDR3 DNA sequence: TGTGCCAGCAGTTTAGGGCGAGGGAGGACGGCCTACGAGCAGTACTTC. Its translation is CASSLGRGRTAYEQYF.

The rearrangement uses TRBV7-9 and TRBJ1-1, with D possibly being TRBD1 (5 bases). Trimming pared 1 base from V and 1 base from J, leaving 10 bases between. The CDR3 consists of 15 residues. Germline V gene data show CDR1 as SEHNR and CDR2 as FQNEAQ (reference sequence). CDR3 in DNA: TGTGCCAGCAGCTTAGTCGTAGGGACGAACACTGAAGCTTTCTTT. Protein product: CASSLVVGTNTEAFF.

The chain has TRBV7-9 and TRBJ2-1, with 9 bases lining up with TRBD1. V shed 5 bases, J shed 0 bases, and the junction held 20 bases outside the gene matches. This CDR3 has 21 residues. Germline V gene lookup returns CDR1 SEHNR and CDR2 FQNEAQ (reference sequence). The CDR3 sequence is CASSRDREYGRQTRSYNEQFF. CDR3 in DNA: TGTGCCAGCAGCCGGGACAGGGAATACGGGAGGCAAACTCGCTCCTACAATGAGCAGTTCTTC.

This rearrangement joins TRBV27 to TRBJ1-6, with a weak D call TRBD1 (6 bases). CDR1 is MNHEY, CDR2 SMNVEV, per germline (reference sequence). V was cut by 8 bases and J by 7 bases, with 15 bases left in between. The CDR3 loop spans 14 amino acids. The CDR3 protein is CASGLQGNNSPLHF. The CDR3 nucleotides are TGTGCCAGCGGACTACAGGGTAACAATTCACCCCTCCACTTT.

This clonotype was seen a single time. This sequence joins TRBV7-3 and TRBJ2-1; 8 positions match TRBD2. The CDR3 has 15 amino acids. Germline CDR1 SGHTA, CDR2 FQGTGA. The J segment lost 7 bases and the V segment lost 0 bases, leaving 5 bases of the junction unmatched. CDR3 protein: CASSLTPGGGNEQFF. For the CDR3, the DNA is TGTGCCAGCAGCTTAACTCCGGGCGGGGGGAATGAGCAGTTCTTC.

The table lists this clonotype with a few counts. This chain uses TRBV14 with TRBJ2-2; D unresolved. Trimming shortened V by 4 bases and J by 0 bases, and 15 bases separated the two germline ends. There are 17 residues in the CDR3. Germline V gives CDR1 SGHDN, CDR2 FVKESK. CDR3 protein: CASSPLGGRPNTGELFF. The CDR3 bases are TGTGCCAGCAGCCCGTTGGGCGGCAGGCCGAACACCGGGGAGCTGTTTTTT. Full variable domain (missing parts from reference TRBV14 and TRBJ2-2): EAGVTQFPSHSVIEKGQTVTLRCDPISGHDNLYWYRRVMGKEIKFLLHFVKESKQDESGMPNNRFLAERTGGTYSTLKVQPAELEDSGVYFCASSPLGGRPNTGELFFGEGSRLTVL.

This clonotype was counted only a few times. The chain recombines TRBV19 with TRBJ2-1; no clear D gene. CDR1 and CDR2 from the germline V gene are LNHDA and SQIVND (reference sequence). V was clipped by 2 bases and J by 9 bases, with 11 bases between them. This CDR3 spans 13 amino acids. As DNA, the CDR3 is TGTGCCAGTAGTATAAATCCATTGGCTGAGCAGTTCTTC. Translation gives CASSINPLAEQFF.